Reported below is one TCR beta chain. No antigen is known for it. Distinct nucleotide sequences in the sample also encode this CDR3. The sample comes from a study of shared clonotypes between healthy human individuals. This CDR3 comprises 13 residues. In germline, CDR1 is MNHEY, CDR2 SVGAGI. V lost 0 bases to trimming and J lost 7 bases, with 10 bases between them. It was 150 to 200 ng DNA, about 30,000 T cell genomes, that sorted-subset replicate PCRs used. Sequenced by immunoSEQ multiplex PCR; TCRdb stores in-frame clones only, minus some. The table has millions of clones, 85% to 95% seen once. General study points: Clonotype sharing among the donors was expected to vary with sequencing depth. The four-donor shared clonotypes exceeded non-shared clonotypes in generation probability, with non-shared ones scoring lower.

The sequence was obtained from a man aged 18 to 35 in good health. The sequencing input was naive CD4+ T cells sorted from blood. The sample's subset: CD45RA+ positively selected. The chain has TRBV6-5 and TRBJ2-7; D remains unclear. CDR3 loop: CASSYSTLGEQYF. CDR3 sequence (DNA): TGTGCCAGCAGTTACTCCACTCTGGGGGAGCAGTACTTC.